This T cell receptor (beta chain) appears in the sequencing data of a study of cytomegalovirus exposure and HLA in healthy donors. As for the study in general: Per a later analysis, the approximately 600 first-cohort and 120 validation repertoires shared one platform.

Worth noting for this clone: Its antigen is currently unknown. A read error may produce the germline difference seen at one junction end.

Overall study findings and caveats: It was 150 to 200 TCR beta chains that were listed as cytomegalovirus-associated. The majority of TCR sequences were rare, yet some public TCRs appeared in many donors.

The repertoire was sequenced with immunoSEQ multiplex PCR; TCRdb's copy has only in-frame clones and lacks some. This sample has around 150,000 clones; roughly 90% occur once, and the top ten carry around 10%. CDR1 is MGHRA and CDR2 is YSYEKL in the germline V gene. CDR3 length equals 14 residues. The sequence derives from a woman in her late teens or twenties in good health and CMV-seropositive. The rearrangement links TRBV4-1 to TRBJ2-1; D unresolved. The sequencing sample was made of PBMCs. The CDR3: CASNQAIFGNEQFF. In nucleotides, the CDR3 is TGCGCCAGCAACCAAGCTATTTTCGGGAATGAGCAGTTCTTC.